The following is a T cell receptor beta chain sequence with its context. What it binds is unknown. The PCR contained 60 Vbeta and 13 Jbeta primers. Measured with immunoSEQ multiplex PCR; TCRdb has only the in-frame clones, and not every one. The repertoire holds approximately 180,000 clones, with about three quarters as singletons. The CDR3 contains 15 residues. Germline loops: CDR1 MNHEY, CDR2 SMNVEV (reference sequence). Trimming took 6 bases from V and 5 from J; bases not matched to a gene: 9. The sample comes from a study of cytomegalovirus exposure and HLA in healthy donors. Study-wide results and caveats: According to an earlier analysis, most TCR beta V segments yielded productive rearrangements about 90% or about 30% of the time. Several of the most significant clusters appeared, in a later analysis, to be linked to common viral pathogens. Despite most TCR sequences being rare, some public TCRs occurred in many donors. It was reported that the classifier diagnosed cytomegalovirus status with high specificity and sensitivity in both the original and validation cohorts.

The chain couples TRBV27 to TRBJ2-3; the match to TRBD2 covers 9 bases. The sequence came from a woman in her thirties or forties in good health and CMV-seronegative. Sequences were obtained from PBMCs. CDR3 amino acids: CASSPRLAEEDTQYF. DNA of the CDR3: TGTGCCAGCAGCCCAAGACTAGCGGAGGAAGATACGCAGTATTTT.